These T cell receptor beta chains were read from a single sample in a study of blood T cell repertoires in COVID-19. Some clones are missing from TCRdb's copy, which holds only in-frame ones; the method was immunoSEQ multiplex PCR. Among about 40,000 clones listed, around 81% were seen once. Sequencing was performed on peripheral blood. The receptors here all came from a man between 50 and 59 years old with active COVID-19. The CDR3 runs from the conserved cysteine through the conserved F or W. Clone size appears in some rows only: once, few, many, or a class for an expanded clone.

size,V,CDR3
NA,TRBV12-3/TRBV12-4,CASSYGSGNTIYF
NA,TRBV19,CASSPSRNRGTSTDTQYF
NA,TRBV3-1/TRBV3-2,CASSQVSAGGPNNEQFF
NA,TRBV3-1/TRBV3-2,CASSQYRPSRADTQYF
NA,TRBV18,CASSHGHKSTEAFF
NA,TRBV3-1/TRBV3-2,CASSQDRFCTLTPRGNTIYF
once,TRBV3-1/TRBV3-2,CASSQSQGREQYF
NA,TRBV6-2/TRBV6-3,CASSYSTRVEQYF
NA,TRBV12-3/TRBV12-4,CASGRYSNTEAFF
NA,TRBV18,CASSPVGDYGYTF
NA,TRBV6-6,CASSYPTGSGANVLTF
NA,TRBV5-6,CASSSFGTGNQYEQYF
NA,TRBV6-5,CASSYGPFSPTDTQYF
NA,TRBV7-2,CASSLDPGKTQYF
NA,TRBV7-6,CASSPRQGAQKNEQYF
NA,TRBV6-5,CASSYTSAGAGELFF
few,TRBV21-1,CASSIPGTGGSLISYEQYF
NA,TRBV10-3,CAITGGGTDTQYF
NA,TRBV7-2,CASGVQGSSGNTIYF
NA,TRBV7-9,CASSINTGRGNTIYF
NA,TRBV7-2,CASSPGGGAVEQYF
NA,TRBV5-1,CASSLDNSPLHF